The clone carrying this T cell receptor beta chain was observed a few times. Trimming left V 0 bases short and J 2 bases short, with 16 bases between. The germline V gene has CDR1 MGHRA and CDR2 YSYEKL. The CDR3 covers 17 residues. This sample was taken from a study of blood T cell repertoires in COVID-19. Study summary: Donors in the United States, Italy and Spain gave samples during acute or convalescent COVID-19. From T cells, B-cell-depleted T cells, or PBMCs came the material, which was cDNA or gDNA.

Per the authors' pipeline: For nucleated cells, counts were estimated from reference gene primer amplification. Produced via immunoSEQ multiplex PCR; TCRdb's table is partial and in-frame only. D and trimming were read from the DNA, whereas the V and J calls and clone size are those reported in that table. In the table there are just over 650,000 clones, around 90% of which are singletons. Sequenced: peripheral blood. The V call is TRBV4-1, the J call TRBJ1-2; D unclear. This TCR was sampled from a woman aged 18-30 years with acute or convalescent COVID-19. The CDR3 spells CASSQDQTARGNYGYTF. In DNA, the CDR3 is TGCGCCAGCAGCCAAGATCAGACGGCACGAGGAAACTATGGCTACACCTTC.